The rows below give T cell receptor beta chains drawn from one sample of a study of CD8+CD57+ T cells in acquired aplastic anemia. TCRdb reprocessed the reads with MiXCR, giving one entry per CDR3 protein. This table holds some 98,000 distinct CDR3 sequences, around 70% found once. What was sequenced was sorted CD4+, CD8+, or CD8+CD57+ T cells (not recorded which) from PBMCs. All receptors come from a human donor with aplastic anemia. CDR3s leave out the opening cysteine and the closing phenylalanine or tryptophan. The D gene is left open where the match is weak.

TRBJ2-1 TRBD2 11 TRBV29-1 SSLGAGGDEQF
TRBJ2-3 . 11 TRBV19 ASSTASWDTQY
TRBJ2-7 . 10 TRBV20-1 SARDQGTEQY
TRBJ2-7 TRBD2 9 TRBV3-1 ASRGGFEQY
TRBJ2-7 . 12 TRBV6-1 ASSGGTSQNEQY
TRBJ1-2 . 10 TRBV7-9 ASSLAEGRYT
TRBJ1-1 . 12 TRBV24-1 ATSASKEAGVAF
TRBJ2-1 . 12 TRBV19 ASSKGGEVNEQF
TRBJ2-1 TRBD1 11 TRBV24-1 ATGTGGLDEQF
TRBJ2-7 TRBD2 9 TRBV20-1 SARLAGEQY
TRBJ2-5 . 15 TRBV14 ASSQALETRWGETQY
TRBJ1-6 . 10 TRBV19 ATRDRNSPLH
TRBJ2-3 TRBD2 14 TRBV7-3 ASSLNPGGGSDTQY
TRBJ2-3 TRBD2 13 TRBV10-3 ATRGTSGSTDTQY
TRBJ1-5 . 11 TRBV2 ASRTAINQPQH
TRBJ2-5 . 12 TRBV5-6 ASRSAASLETQY
TRBJ2-1 TRBD2 13 TRBV15 ATSRGSGGANEQF
TRBJ2-7 TRBD1 12 TRBV4-3 AAGTGGNPGEQY
TRBJ2-7 . 11 TRBV19 ASSMGTSYEQY
TRBJ1-6 TRBD1 13 TRBV7-9 ASSLEAGTESPLH
TRBJ2-1 . 11 TRBV7-9 ASSPVSYNEQF
TRBJ1-6 . 11 TRBV15 ATRDSYNSPLH
TRBJ2-1 . 12 TRBV4-2 ASSQDPQWDEQF
TRBJ2-1 . 13 TRBV24-1 ATSDLGQGGDEQF
TRBJ1-6 . 12 TRBV2 ASSESGFNSPLH
TRBJ1-5 . 12 TRBV6-4 ASSDSYSNQPQH
TRBJ2-5 . 12 TRBV7-2 ASAVGAFQETQY
TRBJ1-1 . 15 TRBV9 ASSVEVGALPGTEAF
TRBJ2-3 . 11 TRBV20-1 SAREPSTDTQY
TRBJ2-5 . 11 TRBV7-7 ASSSNTEETQY
TRBJ1-3 . 10 TRBV12-3/TRBV12-4 ASTYSGNTIY
TRBJ2-3 . 6 TRBV24-1 ATNTQY
TRBJ2-1 TRBD1 12 TRBV7-3 ANSLRQGDNEQF
TRBJ2-3 TRBD2 15 TRBV7-9 ASSLTTSGGALDTQY
TRBJ2-3 . 11 TRBV29-1 SVVSGSTDTQY
TRBJ1-2 TRBD1 11 TRBV24-1 ATSDTGGDGYT
TRBJ2-7 TRBD1 13 TRBV20-1 SARPEDRVSYEQY
TRBJ2-3 . 13 TRBV29-1 SSFGGSGDTDTQY
TRBJ1-3 . 11 TRBV20-1 SARDLRGNTIY
TRBJ2-1 . 12 TRBV2 ASSELVSYNEQF
TRBJ2-3 . 13 TRBV20-1 SAQDSQTSTDTQY
TRBJ1-6 . 11 TRBV4-2 ASSRESNSPLH
TRBJ2-3 . 12 TRBV24-1 ATSETGSQDTQY
TRBJ2-7 TRBD1 11 TRBV30 ASDRDLSDEQY
TRBJ2-1 TRBD2 14 TRBV29-1 SVEGDTSGRVDEQF
TRBJ2-3 TRBD2 13 TRBV7-6 ASSLGSSGSDTQY
TRBJ2-7 . 9 TRBV2 ASSGIEAQY
TRBJ1-1 . 12 TRBV7-8 ASSLETGNTEAF
TRBJ1-1 . 12 TRBV2 ASSVRGMNTEAF
TRBJ2-7 . 12 TRBV6-1 ASHQGHNVYEQY